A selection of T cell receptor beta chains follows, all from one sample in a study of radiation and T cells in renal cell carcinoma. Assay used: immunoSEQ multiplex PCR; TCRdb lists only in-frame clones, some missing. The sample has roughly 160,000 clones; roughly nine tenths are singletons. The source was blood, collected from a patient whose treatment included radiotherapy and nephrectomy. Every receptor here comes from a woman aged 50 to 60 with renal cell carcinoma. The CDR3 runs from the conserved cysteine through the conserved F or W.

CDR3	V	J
CASGRWAEAFF	TRBV6-1	TRBJ1-1
CASSSRRYQGDTEAFF	TRBV11-1	TRBJ1-1
CASTVGTANEKLFF	TRBV7-8	TRBJ1-4
CAISGKDTEAFF	TRBV10-3	TRBJ1-1
CASIPDRGNSPLHF	TRBV2	TRBJ1-6
CASSFGRGGEAFF	TRBV7-9	TRBJ1-1
CASSLDGSYEQYF	TRBV5-1	TRBJ2-7
CASSLESRGLRF	TRBV18	TRBJ1-1
CASSEQGTSYNEQFF	TRBV5-1	TRBJ2-1
CASSSPGRKDTQYF	TRBV5-4	TRBJ2-3
CASSDPLKRSTDTQYF	TRBV2	TRBJ2-3
CASSPGTYDSEQYF	TRBV6-6	TRBJ2-7
CASSQAQGNEKLFF	TRBV4-2	TRBJ1-4
CASSLSGYEQYF	TRBV13	TRBJ2-7
CARGQGPTNEKLFF	TRBV30	TRBJ1-4
CASSLVAAGDEQFF	TRBV7-9	TRBJ2-1